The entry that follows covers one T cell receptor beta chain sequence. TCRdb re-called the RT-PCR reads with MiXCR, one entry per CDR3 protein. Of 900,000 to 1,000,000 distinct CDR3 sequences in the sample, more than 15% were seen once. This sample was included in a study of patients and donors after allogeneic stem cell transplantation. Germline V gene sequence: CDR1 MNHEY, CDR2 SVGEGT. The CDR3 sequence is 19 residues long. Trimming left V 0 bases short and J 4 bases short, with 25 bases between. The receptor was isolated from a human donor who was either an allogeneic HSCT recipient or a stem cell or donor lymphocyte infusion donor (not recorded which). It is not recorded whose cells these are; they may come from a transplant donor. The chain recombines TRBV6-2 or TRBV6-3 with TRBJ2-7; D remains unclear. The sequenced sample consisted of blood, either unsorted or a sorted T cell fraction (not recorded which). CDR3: CASSYSIYRGPQLVYEQYF. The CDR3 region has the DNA TGTGCCAGCAGTTACTCGATTTATCGAGGACCACAACTGGTTTACGAGCAGTACTTC.